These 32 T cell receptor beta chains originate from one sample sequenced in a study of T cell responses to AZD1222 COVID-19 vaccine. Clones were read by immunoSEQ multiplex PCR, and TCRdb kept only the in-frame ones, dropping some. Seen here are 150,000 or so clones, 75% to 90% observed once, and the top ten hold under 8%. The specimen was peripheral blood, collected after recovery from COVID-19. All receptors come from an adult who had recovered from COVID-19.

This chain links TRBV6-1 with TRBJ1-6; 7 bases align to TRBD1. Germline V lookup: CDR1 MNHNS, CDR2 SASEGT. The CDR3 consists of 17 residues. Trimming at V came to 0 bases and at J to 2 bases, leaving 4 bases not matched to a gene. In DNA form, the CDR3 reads TGTGCCAGCAGTGAAGCACGAGACAGGGCCTATAATTCACCCCTCCACTTT. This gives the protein CASSEARDRAYNSPLHF.

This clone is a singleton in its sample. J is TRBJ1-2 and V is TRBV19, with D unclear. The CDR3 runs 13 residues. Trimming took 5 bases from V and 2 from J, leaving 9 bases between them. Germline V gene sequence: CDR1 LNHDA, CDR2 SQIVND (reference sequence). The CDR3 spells CASSDAMNYGYTF. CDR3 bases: TGTGCCAGTAGTGATGCGATGAACTATGGCTACACCTTC.

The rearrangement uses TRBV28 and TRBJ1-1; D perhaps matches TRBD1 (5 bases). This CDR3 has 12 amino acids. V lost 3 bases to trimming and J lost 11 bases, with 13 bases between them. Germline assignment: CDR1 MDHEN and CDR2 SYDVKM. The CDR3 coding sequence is TGTGCCAGCAGTTTTGGTCAACGGGGGGCTTTCTTT. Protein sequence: CASSFGQRGAFF.

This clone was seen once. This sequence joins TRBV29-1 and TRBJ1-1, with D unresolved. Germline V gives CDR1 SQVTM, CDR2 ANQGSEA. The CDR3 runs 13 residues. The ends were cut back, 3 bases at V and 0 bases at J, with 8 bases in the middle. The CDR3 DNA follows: TGCAGCGTTGATCTGGACCTGAACACTGAAGCTTTCTTT. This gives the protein CSVDLDLNTEAFF.

The CDR3 nucleotides are TGTGCCAGCAGCTTGCCAGGAGGAGGCTCCTACGAGCAGTACTTC. Encoded protein: CASSLPGGGSYEQYF. The chain links TRBV5-6 to TRBJ2-7; D may be TRBD2 (5 bases). Germline V gives CDR1 SGHDT, CDR2 YYEEEE. The V gene lost 1 base and the J gene lost 0 bases, with 11 bases spanning the gap. CDR3 size: 15 residues.

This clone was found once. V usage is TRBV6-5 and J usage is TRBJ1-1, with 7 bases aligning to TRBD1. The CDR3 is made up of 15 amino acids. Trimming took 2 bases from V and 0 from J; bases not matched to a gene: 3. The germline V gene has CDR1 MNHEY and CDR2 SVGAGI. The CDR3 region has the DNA TGTGCCAGCAGTTACAGGGGGCGAGTGAACACTGAAGCTTTCTTT. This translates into CASSYRGRVNTEAFF.

CDR3 nucleotides: TGTGCTAGTGCCCGAGAGGAGGGGAATCCCCAGCATTTT. Translating it yields CASAREEGNPQHF. The chain combines TRBV12-5 with TRBJ1-5; D is possibly TRBD1 (5 bases). Trimming stripped 7 bases from V and 10 bases from J, with 17 bases between. This CDR3 is built from 13 residues. Germline CDR1 is LGHNT and CDR2 is FRNRAP. The full variable domain, completed using reference TRBV12-5 and TRBJ1-5, is DARVTQTPRHKVTEMGQEVTMRCQPILGHNTVFWYRQTMMQGLELLAYFRNRAPLDDSGMPKDRFSAEMPDATLATLKIQPSEPRDSAVYFCASAREEGNPQHFGDGTRLSIL.

In DNA form, the CDR3 reads TGTGCCAGCAGCTTAGTCGACAGGCTAAACTCCTACGAGCAGTACTTC. Its translation is CASSLVDRLNSYEQYF. V and J are TRBV7-8 and TRBJ2-7; D possibly corresponds to TRBD1 (6 bases). Germline CDR1 reads SGHVS; CDR2 reads FQNEAQ. The CDR3 is 16 residues long. Trimming pared 1 base from V and 0 bases from J, leaving 13 bases between.

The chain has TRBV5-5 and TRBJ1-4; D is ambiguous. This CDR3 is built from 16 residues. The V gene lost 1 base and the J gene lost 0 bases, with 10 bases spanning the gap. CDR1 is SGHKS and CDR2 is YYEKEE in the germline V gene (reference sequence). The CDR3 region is CASSLRGWATNEKLFF. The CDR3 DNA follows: TGTGCCAGCAGCTTGAGAGGTTGGGCAACTAATGAAAAACTGTTTTTT.

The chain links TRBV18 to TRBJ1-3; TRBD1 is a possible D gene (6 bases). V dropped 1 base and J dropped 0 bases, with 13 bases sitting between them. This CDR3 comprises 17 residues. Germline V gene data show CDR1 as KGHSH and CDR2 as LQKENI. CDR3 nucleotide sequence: TGTGCCAGCTCACCACTGACAGGCTACGACTCTGGAAACACCATATATTTT. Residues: CASSPLTGYDSGNTIYF.

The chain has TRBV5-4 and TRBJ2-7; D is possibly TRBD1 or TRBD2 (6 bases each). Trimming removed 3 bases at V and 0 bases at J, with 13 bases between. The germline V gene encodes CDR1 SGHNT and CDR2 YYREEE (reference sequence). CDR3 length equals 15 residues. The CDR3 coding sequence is TGTGCCAGCAGCTCGGGGGCGGATAGCTCCTACGAGCAGTACTTC. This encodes CASSSGADSSYEQYF. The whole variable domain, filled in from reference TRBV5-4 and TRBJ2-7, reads ETGVTQSPTHLIKTRGQQVTLRCSSQSGHNTVSWYQQALGQGPQFIFQYYREEENGRGNFPPRFSGLQFPNYSSELNVNALELDDSALYLCASSSGADSSYEQYFGPGTRLTVT.

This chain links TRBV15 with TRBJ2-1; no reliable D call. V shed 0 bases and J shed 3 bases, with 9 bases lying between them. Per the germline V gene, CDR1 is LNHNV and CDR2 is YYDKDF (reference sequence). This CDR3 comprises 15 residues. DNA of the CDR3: TGTGCCACCAGCAGAGAAGGCCAGAACTACAATGAGCAGTTCTTC. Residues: CATSREGQNYNEQFF.

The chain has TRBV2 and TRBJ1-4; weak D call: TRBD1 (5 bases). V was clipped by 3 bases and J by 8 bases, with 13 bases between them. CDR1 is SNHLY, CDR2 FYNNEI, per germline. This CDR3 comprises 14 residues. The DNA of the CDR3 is TGTGCCAGCAGTGATAGTGGGGCTAGGGAAAAACTGTTTTTT. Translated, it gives CASSDSGAREKLFF.

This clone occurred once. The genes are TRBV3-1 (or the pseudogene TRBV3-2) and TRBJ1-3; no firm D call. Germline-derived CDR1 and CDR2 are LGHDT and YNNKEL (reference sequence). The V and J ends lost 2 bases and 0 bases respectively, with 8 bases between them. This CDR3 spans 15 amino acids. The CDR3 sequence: CASSQSLPSGNTIYF. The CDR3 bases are TGTGCCAGCAGCCAATCACTACCCTCTGGAAACACCATATATTTT.

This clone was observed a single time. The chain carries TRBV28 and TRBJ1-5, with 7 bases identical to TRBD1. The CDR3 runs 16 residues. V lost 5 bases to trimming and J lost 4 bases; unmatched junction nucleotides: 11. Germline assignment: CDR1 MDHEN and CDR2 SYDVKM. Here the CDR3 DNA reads TGTGCCAGCAGTGTCCCGACAGGGATGGGGAATCAGCCCCAGCATTTT. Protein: CASSVPTGMGNQPQHF.

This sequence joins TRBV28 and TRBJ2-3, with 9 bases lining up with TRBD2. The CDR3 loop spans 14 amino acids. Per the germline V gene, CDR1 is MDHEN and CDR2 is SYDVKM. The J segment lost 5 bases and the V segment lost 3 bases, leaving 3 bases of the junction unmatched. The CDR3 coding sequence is TGTGCCAGCAGTTTCACTAGCGGGTTAGATACGCAGTATTTT. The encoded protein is CASSFTSGLDTQYF.

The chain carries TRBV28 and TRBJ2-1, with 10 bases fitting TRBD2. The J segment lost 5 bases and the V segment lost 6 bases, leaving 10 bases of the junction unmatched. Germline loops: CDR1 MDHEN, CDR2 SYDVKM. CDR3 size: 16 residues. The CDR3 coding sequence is TGTGCCAGCAGCTGGGCCGGGACTAGCGTCCACAATGAGCAGTTCTTC. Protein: CASSWAGTSVHNEQFF.

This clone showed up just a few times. This chain's CDR3 is CASSLREGPFVGEAFF. Written as DNA, the CDR3 is TGTGCCAGCAGCCTTCGTGAGGGGCCCTTTGTCGGTGAAGCTTTCTTT. The chain has TRBV3-1 (or the pseudogene TRBV3-2) and TRBJ1-1, with a weak D call TRBD1 (5 bases). Germline V lookup: CDR1 LGHDT, CDR2 YNNKEL (reference sequence). CDR3 length: 16 amino acids. Trimming left V 4 bases short and J 7 bases short, with 22 bases between.

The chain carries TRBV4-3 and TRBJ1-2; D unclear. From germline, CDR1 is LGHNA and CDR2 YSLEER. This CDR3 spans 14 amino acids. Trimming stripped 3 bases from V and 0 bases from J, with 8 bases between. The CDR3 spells CASSHPGTNYGYTF. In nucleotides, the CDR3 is TGCGCCAGCAGCCACCCTGGAACTAACTATGGCTACACCTTC.

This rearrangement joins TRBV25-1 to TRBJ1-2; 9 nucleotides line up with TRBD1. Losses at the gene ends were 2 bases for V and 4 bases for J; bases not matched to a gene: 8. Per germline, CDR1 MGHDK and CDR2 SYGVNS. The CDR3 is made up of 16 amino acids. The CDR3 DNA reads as TGTGCCAGCAGTGAAAGGTGGACAGGGGTTGGCTATGGCTACACCTTC. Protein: CASSERWTGVGYGYTF.

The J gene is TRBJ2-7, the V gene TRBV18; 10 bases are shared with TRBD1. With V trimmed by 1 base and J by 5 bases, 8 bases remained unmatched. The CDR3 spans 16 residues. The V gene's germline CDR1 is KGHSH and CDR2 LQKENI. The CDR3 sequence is CASSPLPGQGSDEQYF. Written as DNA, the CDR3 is TGTGCCAGCTCACCACTCCCGGGACAGGGGTCCGACGAGCAGTACTTC.

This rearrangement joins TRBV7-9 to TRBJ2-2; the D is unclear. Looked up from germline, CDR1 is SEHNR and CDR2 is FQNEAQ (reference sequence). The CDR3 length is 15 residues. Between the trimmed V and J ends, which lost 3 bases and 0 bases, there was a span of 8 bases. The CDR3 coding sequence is TGTGCCAGCAGCTTTGCGGCTGCGAACACCGGGGAGCTGTTTTTT. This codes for CASSFAAANTGELFF.

Written as DNA, the CDR3 is TGTGCCAGCAGTTTTTGGGAGAAGGGGTACCAAGAGACCCAGTACTTC. This sequence encodes CASSFWEKGYQETQYF. The genes are TRBV28 and TRBJ2-5; D assignment may be TRBD1 or TRBD2 (5 bases each). Per the germline V gene, CDR1 is MDHEN and CDR2 is SYDVKM. Trimming stripped 3 bases from V and 0 bases from J, with 14 bases between. CDR3 length: 16 residues.

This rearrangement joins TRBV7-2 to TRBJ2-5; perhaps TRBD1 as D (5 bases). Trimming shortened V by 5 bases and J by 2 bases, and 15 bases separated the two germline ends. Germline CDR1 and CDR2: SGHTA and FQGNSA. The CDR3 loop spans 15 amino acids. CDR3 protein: CASSLDAGPQETQYF. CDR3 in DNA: TGTGCCAGCAGCCTAGACGCAGGGCCACAAGAGACCCAGTACTTC. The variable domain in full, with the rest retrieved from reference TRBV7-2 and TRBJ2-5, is GAGVSQSPSNKVTEKGKDVELRCDPISGHTALYWYRQSLGQGLEFLIYFQGNSAPDKSGLPSDRFSAERTGGSVSTLTIQRTQQEDSAVYLCASSLDAGPQETQYFGPGTRLLVL.

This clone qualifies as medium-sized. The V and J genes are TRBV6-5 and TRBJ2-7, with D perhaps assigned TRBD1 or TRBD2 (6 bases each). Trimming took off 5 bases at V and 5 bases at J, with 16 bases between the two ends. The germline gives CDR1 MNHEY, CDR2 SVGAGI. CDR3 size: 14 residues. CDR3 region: CASSPGTPGDEQYF. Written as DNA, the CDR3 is TGTGCCAGCAGTCCTGGGACACCGGGGGACGAGCAGTACTTC.

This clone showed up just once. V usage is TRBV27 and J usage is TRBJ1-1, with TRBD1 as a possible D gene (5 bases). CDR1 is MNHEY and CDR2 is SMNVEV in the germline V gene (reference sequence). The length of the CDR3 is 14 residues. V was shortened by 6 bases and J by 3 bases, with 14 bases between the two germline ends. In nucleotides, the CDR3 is TGTGCCAGCAGACCCCAGGGATCCTACACTGAAGCTTTCTTT. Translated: CASRPQGSYTEAFF.

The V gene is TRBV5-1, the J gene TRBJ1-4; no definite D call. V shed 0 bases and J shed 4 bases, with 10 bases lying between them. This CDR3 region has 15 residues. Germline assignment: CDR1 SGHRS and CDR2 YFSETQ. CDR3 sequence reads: CASSLAGSDNEKLFF. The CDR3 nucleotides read TGCGCCAGCAGCTTGGCCGGGAGCGATAATGAAAAACTGTTTTTT.

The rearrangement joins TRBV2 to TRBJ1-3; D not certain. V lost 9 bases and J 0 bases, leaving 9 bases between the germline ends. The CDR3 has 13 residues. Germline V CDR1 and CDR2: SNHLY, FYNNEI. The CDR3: CASSLSSGNTIYF. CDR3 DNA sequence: TGTGCCAGTTCATTGAGCTCTGGAAACACCATATATTTT.

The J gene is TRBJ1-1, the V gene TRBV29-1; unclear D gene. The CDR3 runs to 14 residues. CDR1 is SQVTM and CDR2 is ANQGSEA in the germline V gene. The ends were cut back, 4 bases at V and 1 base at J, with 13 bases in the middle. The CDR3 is CSVGLKVANTEAFF. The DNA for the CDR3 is TGCAGCGTTGGCCTTAAAGTAGCGAACACTGAAGCTTTCTTT.

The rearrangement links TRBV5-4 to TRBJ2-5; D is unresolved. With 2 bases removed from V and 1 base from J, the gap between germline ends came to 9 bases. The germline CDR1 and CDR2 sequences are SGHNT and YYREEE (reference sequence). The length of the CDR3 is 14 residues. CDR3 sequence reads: CASSFGQVQETQYF. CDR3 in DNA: TGTGCCAGCAGCTTTGGGCAGGTCCAAGAGACCCAGTACTTC.

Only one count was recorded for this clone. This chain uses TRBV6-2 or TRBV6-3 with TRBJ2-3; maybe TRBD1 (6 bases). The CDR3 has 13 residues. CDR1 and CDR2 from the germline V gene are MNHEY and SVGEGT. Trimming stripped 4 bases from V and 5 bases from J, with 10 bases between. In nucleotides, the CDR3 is TGTGCCAGCAGTTCCGGGACAAGAGATACGCAGTATTTT. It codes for CASSSGTRDTQYF.

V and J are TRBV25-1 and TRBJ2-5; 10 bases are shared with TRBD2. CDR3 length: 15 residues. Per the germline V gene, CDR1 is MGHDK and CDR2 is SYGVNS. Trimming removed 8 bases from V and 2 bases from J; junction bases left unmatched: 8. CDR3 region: CASLDLAGAQETQYF. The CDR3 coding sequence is TGTGCCAGCCTAGATCTAGCGGGGGCTCAAGAGACCCAGTACTTC.